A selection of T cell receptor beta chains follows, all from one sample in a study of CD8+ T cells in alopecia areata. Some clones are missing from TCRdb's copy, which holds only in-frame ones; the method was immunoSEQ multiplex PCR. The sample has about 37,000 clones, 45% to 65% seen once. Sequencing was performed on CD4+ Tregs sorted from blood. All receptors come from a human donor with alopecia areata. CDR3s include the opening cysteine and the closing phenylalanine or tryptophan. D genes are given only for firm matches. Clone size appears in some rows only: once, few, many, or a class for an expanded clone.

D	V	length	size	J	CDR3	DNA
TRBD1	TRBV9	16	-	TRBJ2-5	CASSVGGQINQETQYF	TGTGCCAGCAGCGTAGGGGGACAGATCAATCAAGAGACCCAGTACTTC
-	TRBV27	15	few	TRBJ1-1	CASRTMGQMNTEAFF	TGTGCCAGCAGGACCATGGGGCAAATGAACACTGAAGCTTTCTTT
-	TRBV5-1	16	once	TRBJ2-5	CASSFGNRGSQETQYF	TGCGCCAGCAGCTTCGGGAATCGGGGTTCACAAGAGACCCAGTACTTC
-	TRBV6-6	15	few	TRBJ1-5	CASNNGGFGNQPQHF	TGTGCCAGCAATAACGGAGGGTTCGGAAATCAGCCCCAGCATTTT
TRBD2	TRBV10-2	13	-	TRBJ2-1	CASIGRQYNEQFF	TGCGCCAGCATCGGGAGGCAGTACAATGAGCAGTTCTTC
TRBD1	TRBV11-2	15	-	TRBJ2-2	CASRETGRNTGELFF	TGTGCCAGCAGGGAGACAGGGCGGAACACCGGGGAGCTGTTTTTT
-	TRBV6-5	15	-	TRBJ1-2	CASSYTGGGIYGYTF	TGTGCCAGCAGTTACACCGGGGGAGGTATCTATGGCTACACCTTC
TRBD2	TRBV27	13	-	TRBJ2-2	CASSSGLAGELFF	TGTGCCAGCAGTTCGGGACTAGCGGGCGAGCTGTTTTTT
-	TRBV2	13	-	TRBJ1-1	CASSNGDWLEAFF	TGTGCCAGCAGCAATGGAGACTGGCTGGAAGCTTTCTTT
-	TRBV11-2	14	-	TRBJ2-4	CASSSDPDGIIQYF	TGTGCCAGCAGCTCGGACCCCGACGGTATCATTCAGTACTTC
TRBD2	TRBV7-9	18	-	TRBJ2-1	CASSPRMRRREGLNEQFF	TGTGCCAGCAGCCCCCGAATGAGACGGCGGGAGGGTCTCAATGAGCAGTTCTTC
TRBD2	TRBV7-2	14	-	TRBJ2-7	CASSNSGGRYEQYF	TGTGCCAGCAGCAATAGCGGGGGACGCTACGAGCAGTACTTC
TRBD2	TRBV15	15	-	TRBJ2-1	CATSKFSGRSNEQFF	TGTGCCACCAGCAAATTTAGCGGGAGGTCCAATGAGCAGTTCTTC
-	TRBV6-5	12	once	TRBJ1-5	CASRQQDQPQHF	TGTGCCAGCAGGCAACAGGATCAGCCCCAGCATTTT
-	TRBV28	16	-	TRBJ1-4	CASSLWRGGPYEKLFF	TGTGCCAGCAGTTTATGGAGGGGGGGCCCTTATGAAAAACTGTTTTTT
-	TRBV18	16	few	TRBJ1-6	CASSLDGSSYNSPLHF	TGTGCCAGCTCACTGGACGGTAGCTCCTATAATTCACCCCTCCACTTT
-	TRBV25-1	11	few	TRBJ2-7	CASSNPGEQYF	TGTGCCAGCAGTAATCCGGGCGAGCAGTACTTC
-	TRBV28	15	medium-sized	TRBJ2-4	CASRAKRRVANIQYF	TGTGCCAGCAGGGCCAAACGCCGGGTTGCAAACATTCAGTACTTC
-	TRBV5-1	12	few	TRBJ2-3	CASSFIGVTQYF	TGCGCCAGCAGCTTCATTGGGGTTACGCAGTATTTT
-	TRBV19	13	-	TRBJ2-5	CASSIGGGETQYF	TGTGCCAGTAGTATTGGAGGGGGAGAGACCCAGTACTTC
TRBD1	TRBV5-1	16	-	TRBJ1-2	CASSLTPDYTGDGYTF	TGCGCCAGCAGCTTGACCCCGGACTACACAGGGGATGGCTACACCTTC
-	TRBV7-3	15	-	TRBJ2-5	CASSLVAGNQETQYF	TGTGCCAGCAGCTTAGTGGCGGGGAACCAAGAGACCCAGTACTTC
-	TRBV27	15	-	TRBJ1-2	CASSFSRGPGYGYTF	TGTGCCAGCAGTTTTAGTAGGGGCCCGGGTTATGGCTACACCTTC
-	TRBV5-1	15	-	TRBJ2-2	CASSLEGETPGELFF	TGCGCCAGCAGCTTGGAGGGAGAAACACCGGGGGAGCTGTTTTTT
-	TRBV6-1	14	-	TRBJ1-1	CASQFAGGGTEAFF	TGTGCCAGCCAGTTCGCGGGGGGGGGCACTGAAGCTTTCTTT
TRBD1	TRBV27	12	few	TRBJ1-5	CASSRTGQPQHF	TGTGCCAGCAGCCGGACAGGTCAGCCCCAGCATTTT
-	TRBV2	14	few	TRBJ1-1	CASSGPRGNTEAFF	TGTGCCAGCAGTGGGCCTAGGGGGAACACTGAAGCTTTCTTT
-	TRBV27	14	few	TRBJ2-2	CASSTQGDTGELFF	TGTGCCAGCAGTACCCAAGGGGACACCGGGGAGCTGTTTTTT
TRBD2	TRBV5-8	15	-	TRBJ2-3	CASSWMGLAESTQYF	TGTGCCAGCAGCTGGATGGGACTAGCGGAGAGTACGCAGTATTTT
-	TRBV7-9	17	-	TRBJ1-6	CASSLPPTRASNSPLHF	TGTGCCAGCAGCTTACCCCCTACGCGGGCAAGTAATTCACCCCTCCACTTT
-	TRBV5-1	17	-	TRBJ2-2	CASSLSPAALSTGELFF	TGCGCCAGCAGCTTGAGCCCGGCGGCGCTGAGCACCGGGGAGCTGTTTTTT
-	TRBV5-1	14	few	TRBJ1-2	CASSLRGRSAGYTF	TGCGCCAGCAGCTTAAGGGGTCGCTCGGCTGGCTACACCTTC
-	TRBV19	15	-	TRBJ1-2	CASSLRTTLNYGYTF	TGTGCCAGTAGTTTACGGACAACTCTCAACTATGGCTACACCTTC
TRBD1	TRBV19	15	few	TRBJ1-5	CASKERGHSNQPQHF	TGTGCCAGCAAGGAGAGGGGGCACAGCAATCAGCCCCAGCATTTT
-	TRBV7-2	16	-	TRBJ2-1	CASRHRGGNPYNEQFF	TGTGCCAGCAGGCATAGGGGCGGGAACCCTTACAATGAGCAGTTCTTC
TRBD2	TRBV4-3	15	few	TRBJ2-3	CASSHGLAPSDTQYF	TGCGCCAGCAGCCATGGACTAGCCCCATCGGATACGCAGTATTTT
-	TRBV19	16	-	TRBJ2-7	CASSSIEGGRGYEQYF	TGTGCCAGTAGCTCCATCGAGGGAGGGAGGGGGTACGAGCAGTACTTC
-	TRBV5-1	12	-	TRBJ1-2	CASSLGGGGYTF	TGCGCCAGCAGCTTGGGCGGGGGAGGCTACACCTTC
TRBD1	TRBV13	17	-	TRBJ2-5	CASSLSGWGQGEETQYF	TGTGCCAGCAGCTTAAGTGGGTGGGGACAGGGGGAAGAGACCCAGTACTTC
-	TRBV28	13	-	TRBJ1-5	CASSLGRNQPQHF	TGTGCCAGCAGTTTGGGCAGAAATCAGCCCCAGCATTTT
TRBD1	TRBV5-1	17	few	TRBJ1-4	CASSAGQGAATNEKLFF	TGCGCCAGCAGCGCGGGACAGGGGGCAGCAACTAATGAAAAACTGTTTTTT
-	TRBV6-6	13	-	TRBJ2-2	CASSTERAGELFF	TGTGCCAGCAGTACGGAGAGGGCCGGGGAGCTGTTTTTT
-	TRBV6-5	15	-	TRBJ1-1	CASSYSSFPRAEAFF	TGTGCCAGCAGTTACTCATCTTTTCCTCGAGCTGAAGCTTTCTTT
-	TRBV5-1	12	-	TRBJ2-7	CASSLERGEQYF	TGCGCCAGCAGCTTGGAAAGAGGAGAGCAGTACTTC
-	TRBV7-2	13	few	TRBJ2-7	CASSLAPIYEQYF	TGTGCCAGCAGCTTAGCCCCAATCTACGAGCAGTACTTC
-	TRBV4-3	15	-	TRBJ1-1	CASSLNRGGDTEAFF	TGCGCCAGCAGCCTGAACCGTGGGGGGGACACTGAAGCTTTCTTT
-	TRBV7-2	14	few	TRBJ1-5	CASSLEGVRQPQHF	TGTGCCAGCAGCTTAGAAGGGGTGAGGCAACCCCAGCATTTT
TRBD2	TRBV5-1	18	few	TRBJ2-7	CASSSSISFSGGSREQYF	TGCGCCAGCAGCTCGTCCATAAGTTTCTCGGGGGGTTCGCGGGAGCAGTACTTC
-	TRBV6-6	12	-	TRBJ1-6	CASTLSNSPLHF	TGTGCCAGCACCCTATCTAATTCACCCCTCCACTTT
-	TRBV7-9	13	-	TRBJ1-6	CASSLRVGGPLHF	TGTGCCAGCAGCTTACGAGTGGGTGGGCCCCTCCACTTT
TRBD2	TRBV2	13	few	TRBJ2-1	CASKNSGYNEQFF	TGTGCCAGCAAAAATAGCGGGTACAATGAGCAGTTCTTC
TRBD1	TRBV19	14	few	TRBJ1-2	CASSGIGTAYGYTF	TGTGCCAGTAGTGGCATCGGGACAGCCTATGGCTACACCTTC
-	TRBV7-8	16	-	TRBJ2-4	CASSLVAALAKNIQYF	TGTGCCAGCAGCTTAGTTGCGGCCCTAGCCAAAAACATTCAGTACTTC
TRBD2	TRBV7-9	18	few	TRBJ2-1	CASSLVISLAGVGNEQFF	TGTGCCAGCAGCTTAGTGATCTCCCTAGCGGGAGTCGGCAATGAGCAGTTCTTC
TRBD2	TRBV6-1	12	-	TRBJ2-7	CASSPPGLAAYF	TGTGCCAGCAGTCCCCCGGGACTAGCGGCGTACTTC